This entry lists 26 T cell receptor beta chains sequenced from one sample in a study of T cell repertoires in cytomegalovirus infection. These receptors' antigens are unknown. From the reads, TCRdb called clonotypes with MiXCR, one entry per CDR3 protein. The sample contains 830,000 or so distinct CDR3 sequences, approximately 29% of which appear only once. Source: cultured CD8+ T cells from PBMCs, taken from culture after CMV antigen stimulation. These receptors originate from a human donor in good health (CMV status not recorded). Some clones in this sample may be carry-over from other donors' samples.

A remark on this clonotype: A much more abundant neighbour one base away suggests this may be a read error. J is TRBJ2-1 and V is TRBV7-9; a possible D gene is TRBD1 (6 bases). Germline CDR1 reads SEHNR; CDR2 reads FQNEAQ (reference sequence). The CDR3 covers 15 residues. CDR3 DNA: TGTGCCAACAGCTTAGGATGGCCAGGGGACAATGAGCAGTTCTTC. Protein: CANSLGWPGDNEQFF.

This clonotype was observed a handful of times. V is TRBV10-3 and J is TRBJ1-1; 7 bases fit TRBD1. V lost 6 bases, J lost 1 base, and 8 bases stayed unmatched. Germline values: CDR1 ENHRY, CDR2 SYGVKD. CDR3 size: 15 residues. CDR3 coding DNA: TGTGCCATCAGCATTACGACAGGGAGGAACACTGAAGCTTTCTTT. Encoded protein: CAISITTGRNTEAFF.

CDR3 residues: CASRADWEGETQYF. The CDR3 DNA sequence: TGTGCCAGCAGGGCGGACTGGGAGGGCGAGACCCAGTACTTC. The gene calls are TRBV28 and TRBJ2-5, with TRBD2 identical over 7 bases. Germline loops: CDR1 MDHEN, CDR2 SYDVKM. With V trimmed by 6 bases and J by 5 bases, 9 bases remained unmatched. The CDR3 is made up of 14 amino acids.

A few counts support this clonotype. V is TRBV7-9 and J is TRBJ2-2; D ambiguous. V was cut by 5 bases and J by 0 bases, with 13 bases left in between. The CDR3 loop spans 16 amino acids. Germline CDR1 is SEHNR and CDR2 is FQNEAQ (reference sequence). The DNA for the CDR3 is TGTGCCAGCAGCCCCCCCCACGGATCGAACACCGGGGAGCTGTTTTTT. It yields the protein CASSPPHGSNTGELFF. Looking up the rest from reference TRBV7-9 and TRBJ2-2 gives the full variable domain: DTGVSQNPRHKITKRGQNVTFRCDPISEHNRLYWYRQTLGQGPEFLTYFQNEAQLEKSRLLSDRFSAERPKGSFSTLEIQRTEQGDSAMYLCASSPPHGSNTGELFFGEGSRLTVL.

The chain is built from TRBV9 and TRBJ2-1, with D uncertain. Germline lookup yields CDR1 SGDLS and CDR2 YYNGEE. CDR3 length: 12 residues. Trimming took 1 base from V and 9 from J, leaving 8 bases between them. The CDR3 region has the DNA TGTGCCAGCAGCGTAAATGGGCCTGAGCAGTTCTTC. It encodes CASSVNGPEQFF.

This clonotype was observed many times. The chain links TRBV7-9 to TRBJ2-1; 8 nucleotides align to TRBD2. The CDR3 is 13 amino acids. Germline lookup yields CDR1 SEHNR and CDR2 FQNEAQ (reference sequence). The J segment lost 6 bases and the V segment lost 4 bases, leaving 2 bases of the junction unmatched. The CDR3: CASSSGGGNEQFF. The CDR3 DNA reads TGTGCCAGCAGCTCGGGAGGGGGCAATGAGCAGTTCTTC.

Ten or more counts support this clonotype. The chain carries TRBV7-2 and TRBJ1-2; D gene ambiguous. The V gene's germline CDR1 is SGHTA and CDR2 FQGNSA. This CDR3 is 10 amino acids long. V shed 5 bases and J shed 8 bases, with 6 bases lying between them. The CDR3: CASSTEGYTF. DNA for the CDR3: TGTGCCAGCAGCACAGAGGGCTACACCTTC.

This rearrangement joins TRBV3-1 to TRBJ2-2; possibly TRBD2 for D (6 bases). Germline assignment: CDR1 LGHDT and CDR2 YNNKEL (reference sequence). This CDR3 is 15 amino acids long. The CDR3 DNA follows: TGTGGTTTTTACGGGGGATCGAGGAACACCGGGGAGCTGTTTTTT. It yields the protein CGFYGGSRNTGELFF.

The V gene is TRBV7-3, the J gene TRBJ2-1, with D possibly TRBD1 on 5 matching bases. V was cut by 2 bases and J by 0 bases, with 17 bases left in between. The CDR3 extends over 18 amino acids. Germline V gene data show CDR1 as SGHTA and CDR2 as FQGTGA. The CDR3 DNA reads as TGTGCCAGCAGCTTACGCGAAGGGGCCATTTACTCCTACAATGAGCAGTTCTTC. Translation: CASSLREGAIYSYNEQFF.

A few counts support this clonotype. The chain is built from TRBV19 and TRBJ2-2; perhaps D is TRBD1 or TRBD2 (5 bases each). V lost 5 bases and J 1 base, leaving 14 bases between the germline ends. The CDR3 extends over 16 amino acids. The germline gives CDR1 LNHDA, CDR2 SQIVND (reference sequence). The CDR3 region is CASSLTGTENTGELFF. CDR3 nucleotide sequence: TGTGCCAGTAGTTTAACCGGGACGGAGAACACCGGGGAGCTGTTTTTT.

This clonotype was recorded at least ten times. The chain joins TRBV7-2 to TRBJ1-1; D remains ambiguous. V gave up 1 base and J gave up 6 bases, with 9 bases separating them. Germline V gives CDR1 SGHTA, CDR2 FQGNSA. This CDR3 is 13 amino acids long. The CDR3 here is CASSLGRVAEAFF. CDR3 nucleotides: TGTGCCAGCAGCTTAGGACGGGTGGCTGAAGCTTTCTTT.

The J gene is TRBJ1-2, the V gene TRBV19; D may be TRBD1 (6 bases). There are 13 residues in the CDR3. V gave up 5 bases and J gave up 7 bases, with 14 bases separating them. CDR1 is LNHDA and CDR2 is SQIVND in the germline V gene (reference sequence). CDR3 sequence reads: CASSSTSGVGYTF. DNA for the CDR3: TGTGCCAGTAGTTCAACGTCAGGGGTTGGCTACACCTTC. The full variable domain, rest sourced from reference TRBV19 and TRBJ1-2, is DGGITQSPKYLFRKEGQNVTLSCEQNLNHDAMYWYRQDPGQGLRLIYYSQIVNDFQKGDIAEGYSVSREKKESFPLTVTSAQKNPTAFYLCASSSTSGVGYTFGSGTRLTVV.

The chain employs TRBV7-9 and TRBJ2-5; 8 bases match TRBD1. With 4 bases clipped from V and 3 bases from J, the junction kept 7 bases outside the gene matches. This CDR3 spans 15 amino acids. From germline, CDR1 is SEHNR and CDR2 FQNEAQ (reference sequence). Here the CDR3 DNA reads TGTGCCAGCAGCTCAATCGGGACAGGTGAAGAGACCCAGTACTTC. Its protein is CASSSIGTGEETQYF.

The V and J genes are TRBV7-9 and TRBJ2-5; D unclear. CDR1 SEHNR and CDR2 FQNEAQ come from the germline V gene (reference sequence). CDR3 length: 15 amino acids. V was pared by 5 bases and J by 5 bases, with 18 bases between. In DNA form, the CDR3 reads TGTGCCAGCAGCCCCGGCTTTGGGAACTTGGAGACCCAGTACTTC. It specifies CASSPGFGNLETQYF.

The chain couples TRBV27 to TRBJ2-3; 8 nucleotides match TRBD2. Germline loops: CDR1 MNHEY, CDR2 SMNVEV (reference sequence). V shed 7 bases, J shed 5 bases, and the junction held 8 bases outside the gene matches. The CDR3 contains 14 residues. This chain's CDR3 is CASKKRGRQDTQYF. The DNA for the CDR3 is TGTGCCAGCAAGAAGCGGGGGCGTCAAGATACGCAGTATTTT.

The V gene is TRBV7-9, the J gene TRBJ2-1; 9 positions match TRBD1. Germline lookup yields CDR1 SEHNR and CDR2 FQNEAQ (reference sequence). J lost 4 bases, V lost 8 bases, and 9 bases had no gene match. CDR3 length: 15 residues. In nucleotides, the CDR3 is TGTGCCAGCCAACCCGGGACAGGGCTTTACAATGAGCAGTTCTTC. Its translation is CASQPGTGLYNEQFF.

The chain recombines TRBV10-3 with TRBJ2-1; no clear D. Germline assignment: CDR1 ENHRY and CDR2 SYGVKD. CDR3 length equals 10 residues. Trimming left V 4 bases short and J 6 bases short, with 1 base between. The CDR3 coding sequence is TGTGCCATCAGTGGCAATGAGCAGTTCTTC. It encodes CAISGNEQFF.

The V gene is TRBV7-6, the J gene TRBJ1-2, with 8 bases that match TRBD1. The CDR3 runs to 15 residues. CDR1 is SGHVS, CDR2 FNYEAQ, per germline. V shed 5 bases, J shed 7 bases, and the junction held 12 bases outside the gene matches. As DNA, the CDR3 is TGTGCCAGCAGCGACAATCGCAGGGGGCAGGGTGGCTACACCTTC. Translated: CASSDNRRGQGGYTF. Variable domain in full (rest from reference TRBV7-6 and TRBJ1-2): GAGVSQSPRYKVTKRGQDVALRCDPISGHVSLYWYRQALGQGPEFLTYFNYEAQQDKSGLPNDRFSAERPEGSISTLTIQRTEQRDSAMYRCASSDNRRGQGGYTFGSGTRLTVV.

The sample holds a few counts of this clonotype. The chain employs TRBV27 and TRBJ2-3; weak D call: TRBD1 (5 bases). This CDR3 comprises 16 residues. The V end lost 6 bases, the J end lost 1 base, and 17 bases lay between the germline ends. Germline loops: CDR1 MNHEY, CDR2 SMNVEV (reference sequence). CDR3 bases: TGTGCCAGCAGATCAAAGACAGAGACCCGCACAGATACGCAGTATTTT. This translates into CASRSKTETRTDTQYF.

This chain joins TRBV29-1 and TRBJ1-2; 8 bases are a match to TRBD1. The CDR3 loop spans 14 amino acids. J gave up 0 bases and V 6 bases, and 6 bases lay outside the gene matches. Germline V gene sequence: CDR1 SQVTM, CDR2 ANQGSEA. The chain's CDR3 is CSVVQGGANYGYTF. As DNA, the CDR3 is TGCAGCGTAGTACAGGGGGGAGCTAACTATGGCTACACCTTC.

This rearrangement joins TRBV7-9 to TRBJ2-1; D might be TRBD1 (5 bases). Trimming shortened V by 5 bases and J by 3 bases, and 8 bases separated the two germline ends. The length of the CDR3 is 13 residues. Germline V gives CDR1 SEHNR, CDR2 FQNEAQ (reference sequence). This CDR3 reads CASSATVYNEQFF. CDR3 nucleotide sequence: TGTGCCAGCAGCGCGACAGTCTACAATGAGCAGTTCTTC.

In its sample, this clonotype was seen many times. This chain connects TRBV20-1 to TRBJ2-2, with a possible D match to TRBD2 (5 bases). This CDR3 spans 16 amino acids. Germline lookup yields CDR1 DFQATT and CDR2 SNEGSKA (reference sequence). V was cut by 7 bases and J by 6 bases, with 24 bases left in between. The CDR3 protein is CSVRWRTRGIAGELFF. In nucleotides, the CDR3 is TGCAGTGTCCGATGGAGAACCCGGGGTATCGCCGGGGAGCTGTTTTTT.

This clonotype occurred a few times. V and J are TRBV2 and TRBJ1-3; 7 bases align to TRBD1. With 8 bases clipped from V and 3 bases from J, the junction kept 7 bases outside the gene matches. Germline CDR1 SNHLY, CDR2 FYNNEI. The CDR3 length is 14 residues. CDR3 sequence reads: CASLHRGGGNTIYF. The CDR3 DNA reads as TGTGCCAGCCTTCACAGGGGAGGTGGAAACACCATATATTTT.

The chain uses TRBV19 and TRBJ2-1; possible D gene TRBD2, 5 bases. Per germline, CDR1 LNHDA and CDR2 SQIVND (reference sequence). This CDR3 is built from 13 residues. Trimming took off 6 bases at V and 9 bases at J, with 15 bases between the two ends. CDR3 coding DNA: TGTGCCAGTAGCTGGGGTGGAGGCGGTGAGCAGTTCTTC. This gives the protein CASSWGGGGEQFF.

At least ten counts were recorded for this clonotype. The V and J genes are TRBV7-2 and TRBJ1-6, with D possibly matching TRBD1 (5 bases). The germline gives CDR1 SGHTA, CDR2 FQGNSA. Trimming stripped 2 bases from V and 8 bases from J, with 16 bases between. This CDR3 has 16 amino acids. The CDR3, as DNA: TGTGCCAGCAGCTTATTCTTCGGGACCGACTATTCACCCCTCCACTTT. Its protein is CASSLFFGTDYSPLHF. Filled out from reference TRBV7-2 and TRBJ1-6, the complete variable domain reads GAGVSQSPSNKVTEKGKDVELRCDPISGHTALYWYRQSLGQGLEFLIYFQGNSAPDKSGLPSDRFSAERTGGSVSTLTIQRTQQEDSAVYLCASSLFFGTDYSPLHFGNGTRLTVT.

For the CDR3, the DNA is TGTGCCAGCAGTTACTCGCGATCCCTCGGCACTGAAGCTTTCTTT. Protein: CASSYSRSLGTEAFF. The chain combines TRBV6-5 with TRBJ1-1; D gene uncertain. V lost 0 bases to trimming and J lost 4 bases, with 12 bases between them. Looked up from germline, CDR1 is MNHEY and CDR2 is SVGAGI. This CDR3 is built from 15 residues.